Listed below are T cell receptor beta chains from one sample, sequenced in a study of read filtering for tumor transcriptome and immune sequencing. TCRdb passed the reads through MiXCR, listing each CDR3 protein once. The sample yields 40,000 or so distinct CDR3 sequences, 13% seen once. Material: a population of CD138-negative cells sorted from bone marrow. These receptors were obtained from a donor at least 40 years old with multiple myeloma. Each CDR3 is given with its conserved first and last residue. D genes are given only for firm matches. Size tells how often a clone was seen, or its class if it is expanded.

TRBV28,.,many,TRBJ1-5,TGTGCCAGCAGTCTTGCTGGAACTGGCAATCAGCCCCAGCATTTT,CASSLAGTGNQPQHF
TRBV4-1,.,many,TRBJ2-3,TGCGCCAGCAGCCAAACCCCTAGGGGGGCGAGTGCAGATACGCAGTATTTT,CASSQTPRGASADTQYF
TRBV28,.,many,TRBJ2-1,TGTGCCAGCAGCCCCCTTCCTTCCTCTCACAATGAGCAGTTCTTC,CASSPLPSSHNEQFF
TRBV7-2,.,few,TRBJ2-7,TGTGCCAGCAGCTTTTCGGAAGTATCGTACGAGCAGTGCTTC,CASSFSEVSYEQCF
TRBV29-1,.,many,TRBJ2-1,TGCAGCGTTGAATCTGGCCGGGCCGGAGACAATGAGCAGTTCTTC,CSVESGRAGDNEQFF
TRBV2,TRBD2,many,TRBJ2-1,TGTGCCAGCAGTGTAACAGCGGGAGGAAGAAATGAGCAGTTCTTC,CASSVTAGGRNEQFF
TRBV2,TRBD1,few,TRBJ2-7,TGTGCCAGCAGTAGGAGGGGACAGGTGGGGGGAGAGCAGTACTTC,CASSRRGQVGGEQYF
TRBV20-1,.,many,TRBJ2-7,TGCAGTGCTAGGGTCAACTTGGGCTCCTACGAGCAGTACTTC,CSARVNLGSYEQYF
TRBV28,TRBD2,many,TRBJ2-7,TGTGCCAGCAGTCCAGGGACTAGCGGGACCTACGAGCAGTACTTC,CASSPGTSGTYEQYF
TRBV6-5,.,many,TRBJ2-5,TGTGCCAGCGGGGCAGGTAGAAAGGAGACCCAGTACTTC,CASGAGRKETQYF
TRBV28,.,many,TRBJ1-5,TGTGCCAGCCGGAGAGGGAACAATCAGCCCCAGCATTTT,CASRRGNNQPQHF